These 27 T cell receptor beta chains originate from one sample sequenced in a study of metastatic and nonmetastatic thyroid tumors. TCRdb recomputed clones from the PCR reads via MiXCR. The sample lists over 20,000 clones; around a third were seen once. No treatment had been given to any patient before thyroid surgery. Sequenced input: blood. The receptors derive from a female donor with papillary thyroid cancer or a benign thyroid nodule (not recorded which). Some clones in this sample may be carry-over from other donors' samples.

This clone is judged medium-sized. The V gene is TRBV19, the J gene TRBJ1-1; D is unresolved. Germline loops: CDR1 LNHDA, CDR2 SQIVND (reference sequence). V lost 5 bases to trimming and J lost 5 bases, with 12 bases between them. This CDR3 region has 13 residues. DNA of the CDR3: TGTGCCAGTAGTCCTTCCCCAAAGACTGAAGCTTTCTTT. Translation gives CASSPSPKTEAFF.

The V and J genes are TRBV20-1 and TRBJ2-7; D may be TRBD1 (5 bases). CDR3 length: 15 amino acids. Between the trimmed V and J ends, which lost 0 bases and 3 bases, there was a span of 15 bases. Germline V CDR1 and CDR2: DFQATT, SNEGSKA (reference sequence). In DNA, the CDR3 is TGCAGTGCTAGAGATTGGTCAGGGTTGGGCTACGAGCAGTACTTC. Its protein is CSARDWSGLGYEQYF.

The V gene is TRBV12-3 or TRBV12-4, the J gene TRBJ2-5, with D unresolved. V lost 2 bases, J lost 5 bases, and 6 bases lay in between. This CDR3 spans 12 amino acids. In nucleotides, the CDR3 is TGTGCCAGCAGTTTAAAGCGCGAGACCCAGTACTTC. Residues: CASSLKRETQYF.

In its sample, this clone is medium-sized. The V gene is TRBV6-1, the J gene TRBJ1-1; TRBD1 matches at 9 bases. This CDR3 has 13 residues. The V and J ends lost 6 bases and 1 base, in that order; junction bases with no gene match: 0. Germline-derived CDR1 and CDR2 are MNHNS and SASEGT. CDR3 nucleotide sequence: TGTGCCAGCAGGGACAGGGGGAACACTGAAGCTTTCTTT. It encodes CASRDRGNTEAFF.

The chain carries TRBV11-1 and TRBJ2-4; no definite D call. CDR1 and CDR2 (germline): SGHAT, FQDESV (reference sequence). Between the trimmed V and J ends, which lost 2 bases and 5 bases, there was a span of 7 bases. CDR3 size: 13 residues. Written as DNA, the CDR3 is TGTGCCAGCAGCTTAAATCGGGAAAACATTCAGTACTTC. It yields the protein CASSLNRENIQYF.

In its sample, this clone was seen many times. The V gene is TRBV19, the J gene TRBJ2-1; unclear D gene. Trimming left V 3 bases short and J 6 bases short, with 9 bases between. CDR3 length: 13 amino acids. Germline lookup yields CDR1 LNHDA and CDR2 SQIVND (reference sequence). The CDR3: CASSILAGNEQFF. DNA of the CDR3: TGTGCCAGTAGTATTTTAGCTGGCAATGAGCAGTTCTTC. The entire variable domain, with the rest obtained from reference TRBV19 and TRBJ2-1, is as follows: DGGITQSPKYLFRKEGQNVTLSCEQNLNHDAMYWYRQDPGQGLRLIYYSQIVNDFQKGDIAEGYSVSREKKESFPLTVTSAQKNPTAFYLCASSILAGNEQFFGPGTRLTVL.

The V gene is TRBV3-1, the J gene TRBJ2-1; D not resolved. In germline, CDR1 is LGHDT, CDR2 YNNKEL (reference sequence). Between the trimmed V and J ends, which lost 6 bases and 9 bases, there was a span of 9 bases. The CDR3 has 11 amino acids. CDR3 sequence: CASRVRSEQFF. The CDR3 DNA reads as TGTGCCAGCAGGGTTAGAAGTGAGCAGTTCTTC.

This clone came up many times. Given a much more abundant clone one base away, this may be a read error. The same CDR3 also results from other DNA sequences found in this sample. The DNA for the CDR3 is TGCAGCGCTCAAGAGGGGCCCCAAGAGACCCAGTACTTC. Its translation is CSAQEGPQETQYF. The rearrangement uses TRBV20-1 and TRBJ2-5; D tentatively fits TRBD1 or TRBD2 (5 bases each). This CDR3 has 13 residues. Germline V gene sequence: CDR1 DFQATT, CDR2 SNEGSKA (reference sequence).

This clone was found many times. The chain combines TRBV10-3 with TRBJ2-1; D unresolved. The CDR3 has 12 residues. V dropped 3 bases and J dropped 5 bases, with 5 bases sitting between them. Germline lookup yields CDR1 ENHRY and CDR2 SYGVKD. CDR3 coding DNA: TGTGCCATCAGTGACCGTGACAATGAGCAGTTCTTC. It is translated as CAISDRDNEQFF.

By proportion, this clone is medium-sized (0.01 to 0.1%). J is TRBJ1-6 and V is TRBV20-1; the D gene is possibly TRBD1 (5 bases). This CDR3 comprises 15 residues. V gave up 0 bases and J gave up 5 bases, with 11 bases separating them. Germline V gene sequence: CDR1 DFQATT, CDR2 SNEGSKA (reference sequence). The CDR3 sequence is CSARDQGRDNSPLHF. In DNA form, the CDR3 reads TGCAGTGCTAGAGATCAGGGTAGAGATAATTCACCCCTCCACTTT.

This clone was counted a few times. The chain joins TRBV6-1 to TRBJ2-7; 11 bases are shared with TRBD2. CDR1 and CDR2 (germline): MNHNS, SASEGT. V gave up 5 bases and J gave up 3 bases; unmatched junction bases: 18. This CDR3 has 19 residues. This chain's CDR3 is CASSKGVSLAGGPIYEQYF. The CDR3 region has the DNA TGTGCCAGCAGTAAGGGGGTGAGTCTAGCGGGAGGTCCTATCTACGAGCAGTACTTC.

The CDR3: CASSIPSGEKLFF. The CDR3, as DNA: TGTGCCAGTAGTATTCCTTCGGGTGAAAAACTGTTTTTT. This chain links TRBV19 with TRBJ1-4; no clear D gene. V was pared by 3 bases and J by 7 bases, with 9 bases between. Germline assignment: CDR1 LNHDA and CDR2 SQIVND (reference sequence). The CDR3 runs to 13 residues. The full variable domain, completed using reference TRBV19 and TRBJ1-4, is DGGITQSPKYLFRKEGQNVTLSCEQNLNHDAMYWYRQDPGQGLRLIYYSQIVNDFQKGDIAEGYSVSREKKESFPLTVTSAQKNPTAFYLCASSIPSGEKLFFGSGTQLSVL.

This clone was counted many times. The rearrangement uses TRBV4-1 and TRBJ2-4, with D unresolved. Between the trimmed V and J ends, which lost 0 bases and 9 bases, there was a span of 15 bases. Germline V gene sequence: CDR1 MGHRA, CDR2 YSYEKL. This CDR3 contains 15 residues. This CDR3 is CASSQEGRRWGIQYF. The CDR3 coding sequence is TGCGCCAGCAGCCAAGAGGGCAGGCGGTGGGGCATTCAGTACTTC.

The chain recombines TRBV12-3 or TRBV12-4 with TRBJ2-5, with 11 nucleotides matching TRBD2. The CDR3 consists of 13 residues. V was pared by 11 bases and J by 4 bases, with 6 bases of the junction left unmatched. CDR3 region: CASRLAGGETQYF. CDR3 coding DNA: TGTGCCTCCCGGCTAGCGGGGGGAGAGACCCAGTACTTC.

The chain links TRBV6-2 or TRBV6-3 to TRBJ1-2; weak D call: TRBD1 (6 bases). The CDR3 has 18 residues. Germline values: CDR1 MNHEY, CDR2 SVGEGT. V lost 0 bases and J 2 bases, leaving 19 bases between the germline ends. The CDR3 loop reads CASSYSIGRATGNYGYTF. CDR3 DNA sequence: TGTGCCAGCAGTTACTCGATAGGTCGTGCTACAGGGAACTATGGCTACACCTTC.

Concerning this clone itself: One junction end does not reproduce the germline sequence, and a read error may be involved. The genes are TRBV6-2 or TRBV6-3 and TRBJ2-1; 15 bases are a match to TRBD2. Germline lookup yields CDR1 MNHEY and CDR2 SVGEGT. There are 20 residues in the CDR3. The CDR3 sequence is CAISYRHPGLAGGPVNEQFF. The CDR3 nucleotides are TGTGCCATCAGTTACCGACACCCTGGACTAGCGGGAGGGCCGGTCAATGAGCAGTTCTTC.

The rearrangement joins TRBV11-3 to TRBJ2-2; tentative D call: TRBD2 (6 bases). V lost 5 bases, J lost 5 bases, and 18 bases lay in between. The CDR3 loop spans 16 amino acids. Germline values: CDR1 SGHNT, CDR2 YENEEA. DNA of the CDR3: TGTGCCAGCAGCCGAGCGGAGGGCCGGTATACCGGGGAGCTGTTTTTT. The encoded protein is CASSRAEGRYTGELFF.

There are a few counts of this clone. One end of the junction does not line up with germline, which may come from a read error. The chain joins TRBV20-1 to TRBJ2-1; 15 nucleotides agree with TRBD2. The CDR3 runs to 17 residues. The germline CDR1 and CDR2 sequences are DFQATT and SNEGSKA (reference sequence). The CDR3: CSAIGGLAGGNWDDQFF. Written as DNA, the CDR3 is TGCAGTGCTATTGGGGGACTAGCGGGAGGTAATTGGGATGATCAGTTCTTC.

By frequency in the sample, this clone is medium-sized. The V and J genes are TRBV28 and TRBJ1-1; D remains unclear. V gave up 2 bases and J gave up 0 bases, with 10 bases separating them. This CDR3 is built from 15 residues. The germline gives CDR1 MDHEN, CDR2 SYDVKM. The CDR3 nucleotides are TGTGCCAGCAGTTTAGCAGATGAGGTGAACACTGAAGCTTTCTTT. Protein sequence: CASSLADEVNTEAFF.

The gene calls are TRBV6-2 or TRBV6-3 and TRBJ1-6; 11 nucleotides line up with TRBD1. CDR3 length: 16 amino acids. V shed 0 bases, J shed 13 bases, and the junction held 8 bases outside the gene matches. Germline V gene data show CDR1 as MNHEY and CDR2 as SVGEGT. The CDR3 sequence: CASSYSKGQGGCPLHF. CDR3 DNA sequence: TGTGCCAGCAGTTACTCGAAGGGACAGGGGGGTTGCCCCCTCCACTTT.

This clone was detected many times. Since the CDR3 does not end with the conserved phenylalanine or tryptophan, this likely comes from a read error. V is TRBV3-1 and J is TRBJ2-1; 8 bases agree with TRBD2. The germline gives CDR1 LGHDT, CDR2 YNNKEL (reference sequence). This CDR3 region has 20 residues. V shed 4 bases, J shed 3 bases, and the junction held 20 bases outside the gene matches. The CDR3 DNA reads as TGTGCCAGCAGCCTCATCCCGGGACTAGAGGGAAAGTTCGGCTACAATGAGCAGTTCTCC. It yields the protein CASSLIPGLEGKFGYNEQFS.

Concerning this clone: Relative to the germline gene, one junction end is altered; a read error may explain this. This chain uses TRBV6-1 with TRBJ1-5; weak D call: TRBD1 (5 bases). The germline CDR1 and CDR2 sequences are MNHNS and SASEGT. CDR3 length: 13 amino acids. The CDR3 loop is CASSDRVDHPQHF. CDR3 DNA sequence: TGTGCCAGTAGTGACAGAGTGGATCATCCCCAGCATTTT.

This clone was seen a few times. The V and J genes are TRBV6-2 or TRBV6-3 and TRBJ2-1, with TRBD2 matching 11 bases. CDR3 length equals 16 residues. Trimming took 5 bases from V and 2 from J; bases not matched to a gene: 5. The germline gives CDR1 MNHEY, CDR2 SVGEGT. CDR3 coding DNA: TGTGCCAGCAGTCGACTGACTAGCGGGGCCTACAATGAGCAGTTCTTC. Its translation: CASSRLTSGAYNEQFF.

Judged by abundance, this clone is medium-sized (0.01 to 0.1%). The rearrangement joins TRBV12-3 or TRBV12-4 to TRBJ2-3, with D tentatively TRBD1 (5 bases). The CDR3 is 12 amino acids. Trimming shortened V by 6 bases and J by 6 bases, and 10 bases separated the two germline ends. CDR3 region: CASSPRADTQYF. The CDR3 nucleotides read TGTGCCAGCAGCCCCAGGGCCGATACGCAGTATTTT.

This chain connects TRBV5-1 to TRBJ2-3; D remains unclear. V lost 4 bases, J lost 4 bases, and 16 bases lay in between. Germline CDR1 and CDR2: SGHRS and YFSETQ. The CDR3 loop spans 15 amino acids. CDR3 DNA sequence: TGCGCCAGCAGCACGCAACCTGGGCGTCCAGATACGCAGTATTTT. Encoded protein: CASSTQPGRPDTQYF.

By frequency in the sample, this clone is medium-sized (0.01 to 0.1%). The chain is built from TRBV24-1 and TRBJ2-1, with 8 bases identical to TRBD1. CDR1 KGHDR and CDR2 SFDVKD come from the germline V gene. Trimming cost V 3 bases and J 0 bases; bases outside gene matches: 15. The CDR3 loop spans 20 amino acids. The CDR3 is CATSDPRQGPFSSSYNEQFF. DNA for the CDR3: TGTGCCACCAGTGATCCCCGACAGGGGCCCTTTTCGAGCTCCTACAATGAGCAGTTCTTC.

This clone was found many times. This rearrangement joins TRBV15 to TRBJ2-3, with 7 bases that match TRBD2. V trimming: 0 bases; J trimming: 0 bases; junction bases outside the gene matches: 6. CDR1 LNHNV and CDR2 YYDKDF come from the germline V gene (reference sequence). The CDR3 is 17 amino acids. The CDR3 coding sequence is TGTGCCACCAGCAGAGAGGGTAGCGGGTATAGCACAGATACGCAGTATTTT. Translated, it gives CATSREGSGYSTDTQYF. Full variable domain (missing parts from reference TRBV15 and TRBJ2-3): DAMVIQNPRYQVTQFGKPVTLSCSQTLNHNVMYWYQQKSSQAPKLLFHYYDKDFNNEADTPDNFQSRRPNTSFCFLDIRSPGLGDTAMYLCATSREGSGYSTDTQYFGPGTRLTVL.